This T cell receptor (beta chain) was sequenced in a study of blood T cell repertoires in COVID-19. Study-wide context: Samples representing acute and convalescent COVID-19 were sourced from the United States, Italy and Spain.

Original methodology: Scientists estimated how many nucleated cells there were by amplifying reference gene primers. The table came from immunoSEQ multiplex PCR; TCRdb's copy has only in-frame clones and leaves some out. Clone size and V and J calls were adopted from that table, with D and trimming inferred from the DNA. Of a few hundred thousand clones in the sample, 70% to 90% were seen once. In terms of age and location, participants ranged from roughly 18 to 89 years and lived in about 25 US areas. The study assigned cohorts using participant-reported clinical history. This CDR3 has 13 residues. The V end lost 3 bases, the J end lost 8 bases, and 11 bases lay between the germline ends. CDR1 and CDR2 (germline): SGDLS, YYNGEE. This clone was seen a few times.

This sequence originates from a woman in her 50s who had recovered from COVID-19. The gene calls are TRBV9 and TRBJ2-2, with a tentative D call TRBD1 (6 bases). Sequenced: PBMCs or T cells enriched from blood (not recorded which). CDR3 sequence reads: CASSADGQGELFF. The CDR3, as DNA: TGTGCCAGCAGCGCAGACGGACAGGGGGAGCTGTTTTTT.